What follows are 13 T cell receptor beta chains derived from one specimen sequenced in a study of cytomegalovirus exposure and HLA in healthy donors. Primers: 60 Vbeta forward and 13 Jbeta reverse. Using immunoSEQ multiplex PCR, the repertoire was profiled, and TCRdb retains in-frame clones only, with some absent. The sample consists of 190,000 or so clones, about 79% of them appearing once. Sequenced: PBMCs. The receptors come from a boy between 2 and 15 years old in good health and CMV-seronegative.

The chain recombines TRBV5-1 with TRBJ2-7; D may be TRBD2 (5 bases). The CDR3 consists of 13 residues. From germline, CDR1 is SGHRS and CDR2 YFSETQ. Trimming stripped 1 base from V and 2 bases from J, with 7 bases between. CDR3 DNA: TGCGCCAGCAGCTTGCCCGGGACCTACGAGCAGTACTTC. Protein product: CASSLPGTYEQYF.

The genes are TRBV6-1 and TRBJ2-4; 12 positions match TRBD2. CDR1 and CDR2 from the germline V gene are MNHNS and SASEGT. There are 19 residues in the CDR3. The V gene end was trimmed by 2 bases and the J gene end by 8 bases; junction bases not matched to a gene: 16. CDR3 in DNA: TGTGCCAGCAGTGAACGTGAGTTTGCTAGCGGGGGGGCAGTGGACATTCAGTACTTC. The encoded protein is CASSEREFASGGAVDIQYF.

The rearrangement joins TRBV13 to TRBJ1-4; possibly TRBD1 for D (5 bases). There are 14 residues in the CDR3. Per germline, CDR1 PRHDT and CDR2 FYEKMQ (reference sequence). Trimming took off 5 bases at V and 4 bases at J, with 11 bases between the two ends. CDR3 coding DNA: TGTGCCAGCAGCACCCGACAGAATAATGAAAAACTGTTTTTT. Its translation: CASSTRQNNEKLFF.

This clone was detected a few times. This chain links TRBV18 with TRBJ1-5; possible D gene TRBD1, 6 bases. This CDR3 contains 14 residues. Germline lookup yields CDR1 KGHSH and CDR2 LQKENI. Trimming took off 1 base at V and 2 bases at J, with 6 bases between the two ends. The CDR3 sequence: CASSPQGGNQPQHF. The CDR3 region has the DNA TGTGCCAGCTCACCACAGGGGGGCAATCAGCCCCAGCATTTT.

This chain links TRBV13 with TRBJ2-3; TRBD2 matches at 15 bases. Looked up from germline, CDR1 is PRHDT and CDR2 is FYEKMQ (reference sequence). The CDR3 runs 21 residues. The V and J ends lost 2 bases and 2 bases, in that order; junction bases with no gene match: 14. In nucleotides, the CDR3 is TGTGCCAGCAGCTTAAGAAATCCCGGACTAGCGGGGGGGCGTTACACAGATACGCAGTATTTT. Its protein product is CASSLRNPGLAGGRYTDTQYF.

This chain uses TRBV6-9 with TRBJ1-5; 8 nucleotides match TRBD1. The CDR3 loop spans 18 amino acids. Germline loops: CDR1 MNHGY, CDR2 SVAAGI. The ends lost 3 bases at V and 6 bases at J; junction bases unmatched: 16. CDR3 bases: TGTGCCAGCAGTTACGCCCATGGGACGGACAGGGACGTTCAGCCCCAGCATTTT. This gives the protein CASSYAHGTDRDVQPQHF.

The CDR3 nucleotides are TGCGCCAGCAGCCAAGAGTTGGCCAGAAACACCGGGGAGCTGTTTTTT. Encoded protein: CASSQELARNTGELFF. The chain couples TRBV4-3 to TRBJ2-2, with D unresolved. V was pared by 0 bases and J by 2 bases, with 10 bases between. The CDR3 runs 16 residues. Germline V gives CDR1 LGHNA, CDR2 YSLEER.

This clone was counted a single time. The chain has TRBV19 and TRBJ1-2; D possibly corresponds to TRBD1 (6 bases). V dropped 6 bases and J dropped 5 bases, with 16 bases sitting between them. This CDR3 has 14 amino acids. CDR1 and CDR2 from the germline V gene are LNHDA and SQIVND (reference sequence). CDR3 DNA sequence: TGTGCCAGTAGCTGGATGACAGGACCTTATGGCTACACCTTC. It yields the protein CASSWMTGPYGYTF.

V is TRBV11-3 and J is TRBJ1-5; no clear D. CDR3 length equals 13 residues. V gave up 5 bases and J gave up 7 bases, with 12 bases separating them. CDR1 SGHNT and CDR2 YENEEA come from the germline V gene. The CDR3 sequence is CASSATRKQPQHF. CDR3 nucleotides: TGTGCCAGCAGCGCCACAAGAAAACAGCCCCAGCATTTT.

The chain joins TRBV5-6 to TRBJ2-7; 9 bases fit TRBD1. CDR1 and CDR2 from the germline V gene are SGHDT and YYEEEE. The ends lost 1 base at V and 3 bases at J; junction bases unmatched: 8. The CDR3 totals 16 residues. CDR3 sequence: CASSLSPGQGIYEQYF. The CDR3 DNA follows: TGTGCCAGCAGCTTGTCACCGGGACAGGGCATCTACGAGCAGTACTTC.

This rearrangement joins TRBV11-1 to TRBJ1-5; 10 nucleotides match TRBD1. With V trimmed by 4 bases and J by 6 bases, 6 bases remained unmatched. Per the germline V gene, CDR1 is SGHAT and CDR2 is FQDESV (reference sequence). This CDR3 contains 15 residues. CDR3 bases: TGTGCCAGCAGCTCAAGGGACAGGGGAGGTCAGCCCCAGCATTTT. Translated: CASSSRDRGGQPQHF.

V gene TRBV5-4 combines with J gene TRBJ1-2, with 7 positions matching TRBD1. This CDR3 contains 14 residues. V lost 2 bases to trimming and J lost 1 base; unmatched junction nucleotides: 2. In germline, CDR1 is SGHNT, CDR2 YYREEE (reference sequence). The CDR3 protein is CASSFRQGNYGYTF. In DNA form, the CDR3 reads TGTGCCAGCAGCTTCAGACAGGGTAACTATGGCTACACCTTC.

This clone was seen a few times. The chain joins TRBV7-2 to TRBJ1-2; TRBD1 matches 7 bases. Germline V CDR1 and CDR2: SGHTA, FQGNSA. J was trimmed by 7 bases and V by 4 bases; bases with no gene match: 9. The CDR3 contains 14 residues. The DNA of the CDR3 is TGTGCCAGCAGCTCGCAGACAGGGTTGAGTGGCTACACCTTC. Its translation: CASSSQTGLSGYTF.